Below, 2 T cell receptor beta chains from the same sample are listed, as sequenced in a study of molecular identifiers for immune sequencing clone quantification. TCRdb fed the PCR reads into MiXCR, producing one record per CDR3 protein. The table lists some 680,000 distinct CDR3 sequences, 25% of them singletons. Sequencing was done on a sample of naive CD8+ T cells from blood, with Jurkat cell RNA spiked in. Subset reported: FACS-sorted CD8+CD4-CCR7+CD45RA+ naive T cells. The receptors come from a human donor in good health. Some libraries in this study had Jurkat cell RNA spiked in.

This chain uses TRBV7-6 with TRBJ2-7, with D possibly matching TRBD2 (5 bases). CDR3 length equals 15 residues. Looked up from germline, CDR1 is SGHVS and CDR2 is FNYEAQ. V dropped 5 bases and J dropped 2 bases, with 16 bases sitting between them. The CDR3 nucleotides read TGTGCCAGCAGCCCCAACGGGGTAATACCCTACGAGCAGTACTTC. Residues: CASSPNGVIPYEQYF.

This rearrangement joins TRBV9 to TRBJ2-7, with 7 bases matching TRBD2. CDR3 length: 17 amino acids. V gave up 4 bases and J gave up 7 bases; unmatched junction bases: 20. The germline V gene encodes CDR1 SGDLS and CDR2 YYNGEE. The CDR3 bases are TGTGCCAGCAGCCCCCCGGGAAGCGGGACCGGAGTTGGTGAGCAGTACTTC. It yields the protein CASSPPGSGTGVGEQYF.